The 27 T cell receptor beta chains below all came from one sample that was sequenced in a study of blood T cell repertoires in COVID-19. Assay used: immunoSEQ multiplex PCR; TCRdb lists only in-frame clones, some missing. The sample shows hundreds of thousands of clones, around 80% of them seen only once. What was sequenced was peripheral blood. Receptors originate from a woman aged 80 or over with acute or convalescent COVID-19.

The chain has TRBV2 and TRBJ1-3, with D hard to call. The length of the CDR3 is 19 residues. Germline-derived CDR1 and CDR2 are SNHLY and FYNNEI. Trimming took off 3 bases at V and 0 bases at J, with 21 bases between the two ends. CDR3 amino acids: CASSEGYGRLKSSGNTIYF. The CDR3 DNA reads as TGTGCCAGCAGTGAGGGGTACGGGCGACTAAAAAGCTCTGGAAACACCATATATTTT.

The gene calls are TRBV12-3 or TRBV12-4 and TRBJ2-1; TRBD2 aligns across 8 bases. Losses at the gene ends were 1 base for V and 9 bases for J; bases not matched to a gene: 2. The CDR3 sequence is 13 residues long. The CDR3 here is CASSLEAGGEQFF. As DNA, the CDR3 is TGTGCCAGCAGTTTAGAGGCGGGGGGTGAGCAGTTCTTC.

J is TRBJ2-1 and V is TRBV9; D is ambiguous. V was pared by 3 bases and J by 9 bases, with 22 bases between. CDR3 length: 16 amino acids. Germline V gene data show CDR1 as SGDLS and CDR2 as YYNGEE. The CDR3 bases are TGTGCCAGCAGCGCCACCTATCTCCCCGGGTCGGTTGAGCAGTTCTTC. Protein: CASSATYLPGSVEQFF.

The chain combines TRBV4-3 with TRBJ2-1, with 9 bases identical to TRBD1. In germline, CDR1 is LGHNA, CDR2 YSLEER. V lost 0 bases and J lost 11; bases outside the gene matches: 8. The CDR3 runs 15 residues. The CDR3 reads CASSQEGTGRRKQFF. CDR3 coding DNA: TGCGCCAGCAGCCAAGAAGGGACAGGGCGACGGAAGCAGTTCTTC.

There are a few counts of this clone. This rearrangement joins TRBV29-1 to TRBJ2-1; TRBD2 aligns across 16 bases. The CDR3 totals 16 residues. Germline assignment: CDR1 SQVTM and CDR2 ANQGSEA. The trim removed 5 bases at V and 4 bases at J, leaving 5 bases unmatched. The CDR3 protein is CSVSGTSGRGYNEQFF. DNA of the CDR3: TGCAGCGTTTCGGGGACTAGCGGGAGGGGGTACAATGAGCAGTTCTTC.

V usage is TRBV28 and J usage is TRBJ2-1; 9 bases agree with TRBD1. The V gene end was trimmed by 4 bases and the J gene end by 15 bases; junction bases not matched to a gene: 7. The germline CDR1 and CDR2 sequences are MDHEN and SYDVKM. The CDR3 consists of 12 residues. For the CDR3, the DNA is TGTGCCAGCAGTTCCGGACAGGGGCTTCGGTTCTTC. Translation: CASSSGQGLRFF.

The chain recombines TRBV30 with TRBJ1-6; no firm D call. V was cut by 5 bases and J by 4 bases, with 6 bases left in between. The CDR3 covers 12 residues. Germline V lookup: CDR1 GTSNPN, CDR2 SVGIG (reference sequence). The CDR3 loop reads CAWDRYNSPLHF. The DNA of the CDR3 is TGTGCCTGGGATCGTTATAATTCACCCCTCCACTTT.

In its sample, this clone was seen once. This chain links TRBV5-1 with TRBJ1-3, with D tentatively TRBD1 (5 bases). CDR3 size: 16 residues. V lost 4 bases to trimming and J lost 0 bases, with 14 bases between them. CDR1 SGHRS and CDR2 YFSETQ come from the germline V gene. CDR3 bases: TGCGCCAGCAGCAGCGGGACGCCGAGCTCTGGAAACACCATATATTTT. This encodes CASSSGTPSSGNTIYF.

J is TRBJ2-1 and V is TRBV6-5; 7 nucleotides agree with TRBD2. The V gene's germline CDR1 is MNHEY and CDR2 SVGAGI. The CDR3 sequence is 15 residues long. The V and J ends lost 0 bases and 6 bases, in that order; junction bases with no gene match: 5. In DNA, the CDR3 is TGTGCCAGCAGTTACTCGCCGACTAGCCCCAATGAGCAGTTCTTC. Its translation is CASSYSPTSPNEQFF.

The V gene is TRBV7-9, the J gene TRBJ1-1; possible D gene TRBD1, 6 bases. The germline gives CDR1 SEHNR, CDR2 FQNEAQ (reference sequence). V shed 3 bases and J shed 7 bases, with 12 bases lying between them. The CDR3 has 13 amino acids. The CDR3 loop is CASSFQGPGEAFF. The CDR3 bases are TGTGCCAGCAGCTTTCAGGGGCCTGGTGAAGCTTTCTTT.

The J gene is TRBJ2-2, the V gene TRBV7-2; 7 bases map to TRBD1. This CDR3 spans 15 amino acids. V dropped 5 bases and J dropped 3; count of bases not matched to a gene: 6. Germline V CDR1 and CDR2: SGHTA, FQGNSA. CDR3 DNA sequence: TGTGCCAGCAGCGACAACAGGGGTTACACCGGGGAGCTGTTTTTT. Translated: CASSDNRGYTGELFF.

This clone appeared once. The rearrangement links TRBV27 to TRBJ2-5; a weak D match, TRBD2 (6 bases). V lost 7 bases, J lost 4 bases, and 16 bases lay in between. This CDR3 has 14 amino acids. Germline assignment: CDR1 MNHEY and CDR2 SMNVEV (reference sequence). CDR3 bases: TGTGCCAGCACCACCACGGGACTCGGAGAGACCCAGTACTTC. Protein sequence: CASTTTGLGETQYF.

This chain joins TRBV25-1 and TRBJ2-7; D is unresolved. V was cut by 11 bases and J by 0 bases, with 11 bases left in between. The germline V gene encodes CDR1 MGHDK and CDR2 SYGVNS. The length of the CDR3 is 12 residues. CDR3 DNA sequence: TGTGCCGCAGGAACCAGCTCCTACGAGCAGTACTTC. Translating it yields CAAGTSSYEQYF.

The chain combines TRBV5-5 with TRBJ1-5; D remains unclear. Germline CDR1 is SGHKS and CDR2 is YYEKEE (reference sequence). This CDR3 region has 13 residues. V was clipped by 2 bases and J by 9 bases, with 12 bases between them. This chain's CDR3 is CASSLDGKRPQHF. As DNA, the CDR3 is TGTGCCAGCAGCTTAGACGGGAAACGGCCCCAGCATTTT.

In this sample, this clone turned up once. The genes are TRBV28 and TRBJ2-6; TRBD1 agrees at 10 bases. The CDR3 has 18 residues. The V and J ends lost 6 bases and 3 bases, in that order; junction bases with no gene match: 11. The germline gives CDR1 MDHEN, CDR2 SYDVKM. The CDR3 loop reads CASSKGQGIFFGANVLTF. The CDR3 coding sequence is TGTGCCAGCAGCAAGGGACAGGGGATTTTCTTTGGGGCCAACGTCCTGACTTTC.

CDR3 residues: CASTEGWGVQPQHF. CDR3 DNA: TGTGCCAGCACCGAGGGGTGGGGGGTGCAGCCCCAGCATTTT. The V gene is TRBV7-8, the J gene TRBJ1-5, with TRBD1 as a possible D gene (5 bases). The CDR3 covers 14 residues. Germline CDR1 is SGHVS and CDR2 is FQNEAQ. With 7 bases removed from V and 7 bases from J, the gap between germline ends came to 17 bases.

The chain links TRBV7-9 to TRBJ1-4; tentative D call: TRBD1 (5 bases). Germline CDR1 and CDR2: SEHNR and FQNEAQ (reference sequence). There are 16 residues in the CDR3. V shed 1 base and J shed 7 bases, with 16 bases lying between them. Here the CDR3 reads CASSLVGTRGSEKLFF. The CDR3 DNA is TGTGCCAGCAGCTTAGTCGGCACAAGGGGTTCTGAAAAACTGTTTTTT.

This sequence joins TRBV7-8 and TRBJ2-2, with D unclear. Looked up from germline, CDR1 is SGHVS and CDR2 is FQNEAQ. Trimming shortened V by 5 bases and J by 2 bases, and 6 bases separated the two germline ends. The CDR3 spans 13 residues. The CDR3 loop is CASSRANTGELFF. The CDR3 region has the DNA TGTGCCAGCAGCCGGGCTAACACCGGGGAGCTGTTTTTT.

The chain joins TRBV9 to TRBJ2-1; no clear D. CDR3 size: 15 residues. V gave up 6 bases and J gave up 5 bases, with 18 bases separating them. Germline assignment: CDR1 SGDLS and CDR2 YYNGEE. CDR3 residues: CASTVLPSLHNEQFF. The CDR3 DNA follows: TGTGCCAGCACCGTCCTACCGAGCCTTCACAATGAGCAGTTCTTC.

This chain connects TRBV30 to TRBJ1-2, with D possibly TRBD1 on 5 matching bases. V gave up 0 bases and J gave up 7 bases, with 9 bases separating them. CDR1 is GTSNPN and CDR2 is SVGIG in the germline V gene (reference sequence). The CDR3 loop spans 12 amino acids. CDR3 in amino acids: CAWSVGGSGYTF. Here the CDR3 DNA reads TGTGCCTGGAGTGTGGGGGGAAGTGGCTACACCTTC.

The chain has TRBV7-2 and TRBJ2-1, with 12 bases that match TRBD2. The CDR3 runs 17 residues. With 1 base clipped from V and 6 bases from J, the junction kept 7 bases outside the gene matches. CDR1 SGHTA and CDR2 FQGNSA come from the germline V gene. The CDR3 sequence: CASSLEARLAGVNEQFF. CDR3 nucleotide sequence: TGTGCCAGCAGCTTAGAAGCCCGACTAGCGGGGGTCAATGAGCAGTTCTTC.

The rearrangement links TRBV10-3 to TRBJ2-1; TRBD2 matches 7 bases. CDR3 length: 14 residues. The germline gives CDR1 ENHRY, CDR2 SYGVKD. V was clipped by 4 bases and J by 2 bases; unmatched bases: 2. The CDR3: CAISGLAAYNEQFF. CDR3 in DNA: TGTGCCATCAGTGGGCTAGCGGCCTACAATGAGCAGTTCTTC.

The rearrangement uses TRBV2 and TRBJ2-3, with 10 bases that match TRBD2. J was trimmed by 0 bases and V by 6 bases; bases with no gene match: 3. CDR3 length: 15 residues. Germline V gene sequence: CDR1 SNHLY, CDR2 FYNNEI. The CDR3 nucleotides are TGTGCCAGCAGGGCTAGCGGGAGAAGCACAGATACGCAGTATTTT. Its translation: CASRASGRSTDTQYF.

This clone was seen a few times. The chain carries TRBV2 and TRBJ1-1; TRBD1 agrees at 10 bases. The CDR3 spans 14 residues. The trim removed 4 bases at V and 3 bases at J, leaving 2 bases unmatched. CDR1 and CDR2 from the germline V gene are SNHLY and FYNNEI. The CDR3 reads CASSGGTGDTEAFF. CDR3 nucleotides: TGTGCCAGCAGTGGCGGGACAGGGGACACTGAAGCTTTCTTT.

The rearrangement uses TRBV5-1 and TRBJ2-7; possibly TRBD2 for D (6 bases). V lost 0 bases and J 2 bases, leaving 15 bases between the germline ends. In germline, CDR1 is SGHRS, CDR2 YFSETQ. The CDR3 has 16 amino acids. CDR3 sequence: CASSLASQGGTYEQYF. The CDR3, as DNA: TGCGCCAGCAGCTTGGCGAGTCAGGGCGGGACCTACGAGCAGTACTTC.

In its sample, this clone was seen a few times. Other DNA sequences in the sample encode the same CDR3. The V gene is TRBV30, the J gene TRBJ1-2, with D unclear. The germline V gene encodes CDR1 GTSNPN and CDR2 SVGIG (reference sequence). The V end was cut by 3 bases, the J end by 2 bases, with 10 bases between. The CDR3 is 13 amino acids. CDR3 loop: CAWSLGINYGYTF. For the CDR3, the DNA is TGTGCCTGGAGCCTGGGCATCAACTATGGCTACACCTTC.

The V call is TRBV24-1, the J call TRBJ2-5; TRBD1 aligns across 9 bases. Germline assignment: CDR1 KGHDR and CDR2 SFDVKD. Trimming took 4 bases from V and 5 from J; bases not matched to a gene: 4. This CDR3 is built from 14 residues. The CDR3 here is CATSDPGQGETQYF. The CDR3 region has the DNA TGTGCCACCAGTGACCCCGGACAGGGGGAGACCCAGTACTTC.